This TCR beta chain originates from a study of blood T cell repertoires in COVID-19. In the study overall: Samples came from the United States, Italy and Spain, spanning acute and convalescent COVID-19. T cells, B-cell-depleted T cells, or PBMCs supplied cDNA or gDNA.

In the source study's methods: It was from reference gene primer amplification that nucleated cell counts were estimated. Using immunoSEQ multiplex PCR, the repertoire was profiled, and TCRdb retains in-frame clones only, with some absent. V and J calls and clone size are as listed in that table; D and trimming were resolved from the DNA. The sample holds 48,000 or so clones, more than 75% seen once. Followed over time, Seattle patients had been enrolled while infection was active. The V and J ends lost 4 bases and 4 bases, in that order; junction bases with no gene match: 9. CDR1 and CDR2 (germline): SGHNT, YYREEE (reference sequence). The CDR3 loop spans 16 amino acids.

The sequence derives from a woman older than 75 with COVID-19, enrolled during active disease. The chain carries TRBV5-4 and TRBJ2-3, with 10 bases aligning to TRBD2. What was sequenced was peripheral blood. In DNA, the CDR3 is TGTGCCAGCAGCCTGCGCGGGCTAGCGGGAGCAGATACGCAGTATTTT. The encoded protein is CASSLRGLAGADTQYF.